The sample holds many counts of the clone carrying this TCR beta chain. What it binds is unknown. MiXCR, applied by TCRdb to the 5' RACE reads, yields one record per CDR3 protein. This sample has fewer than 55,000 distinct CDR3 sequences; about a fifth occur once, and the top ten carry approximately 4.7%. The J segment lost 5 bases and the V segment lost 7 bases, leaving 6 bases of the junction unmatched. This CDR3 has 13 amino acids. CDR1 and CDR2 from the germline V gene are SGHKS and YYEKEE (reference sequence). Cells sorted as Tregs were CD4+, CD25+ and CD127-/low. Findings and caveats of the study: Tumor-infiltrating Treg TCR alpha and beta sequences overlapped most with tumor naive CD4+ T cells, then blood naive.

The chain joins TRBV5-5 to TRBJ1-1; TRBD1 agrees at 9 bases. Sequencing was performed on Tregs sorted from a lymph node. This clonotype was sampled from a female donor with breast cancer. As DNA, the CDR3 is TGTGCCAGCTTAGGACAGGGGAGGACTGAAGCTTTCTTT. Translation gives CASLGQGRTEAFF. Supplemented by reference TRBV5-5 and TRBJ1-1, the full variable domain reads DAGVTQSPTHLIKTRGQQVTLRCSPISGHKSVSWYQQVLGQGPQFIFQYYEKEERGRGNFPDRFSARQFPNYSSELNVNALLLGDSALYLCASLGQGRTEAFFGQGTRLTVV.